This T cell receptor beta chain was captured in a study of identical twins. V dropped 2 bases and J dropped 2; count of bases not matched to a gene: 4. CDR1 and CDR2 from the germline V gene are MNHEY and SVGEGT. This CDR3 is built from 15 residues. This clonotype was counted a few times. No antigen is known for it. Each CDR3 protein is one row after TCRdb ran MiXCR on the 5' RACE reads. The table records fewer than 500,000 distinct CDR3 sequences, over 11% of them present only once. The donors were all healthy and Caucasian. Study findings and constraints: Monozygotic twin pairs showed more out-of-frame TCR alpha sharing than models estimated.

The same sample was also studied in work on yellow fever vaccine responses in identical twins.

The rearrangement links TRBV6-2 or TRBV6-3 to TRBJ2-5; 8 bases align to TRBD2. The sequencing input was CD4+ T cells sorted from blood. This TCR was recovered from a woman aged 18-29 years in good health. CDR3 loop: CASSYRLALQETQYF. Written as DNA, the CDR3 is TGTGCCAGCAGTTACCGACTAGCGCTGCAAGAGACCCAGTACTTC.